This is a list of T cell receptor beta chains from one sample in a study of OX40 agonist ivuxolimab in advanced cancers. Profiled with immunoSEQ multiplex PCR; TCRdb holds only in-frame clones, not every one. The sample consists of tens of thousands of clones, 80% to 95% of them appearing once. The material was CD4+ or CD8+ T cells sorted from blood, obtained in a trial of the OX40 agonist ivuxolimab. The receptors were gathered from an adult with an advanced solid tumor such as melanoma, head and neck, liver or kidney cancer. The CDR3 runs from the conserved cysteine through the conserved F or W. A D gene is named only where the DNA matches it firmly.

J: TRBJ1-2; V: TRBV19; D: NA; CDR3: CASSMDHYLTF
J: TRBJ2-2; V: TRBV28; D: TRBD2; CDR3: CASIPGTSGRAAGELFF
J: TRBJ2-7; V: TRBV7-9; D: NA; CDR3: CASSSRDLSSYEQYF
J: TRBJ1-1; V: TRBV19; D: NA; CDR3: CASSLNSPVKLFF
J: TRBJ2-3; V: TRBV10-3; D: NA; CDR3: CAISETNTQYF
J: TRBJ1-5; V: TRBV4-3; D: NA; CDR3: CASSQDGGKPQHF
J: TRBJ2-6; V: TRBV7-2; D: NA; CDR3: CASSLFWTSGANVLTF
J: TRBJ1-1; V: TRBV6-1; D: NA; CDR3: CASNQLGFFSEAFF
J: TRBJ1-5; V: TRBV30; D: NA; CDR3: CAWSTRQYNQPQHF
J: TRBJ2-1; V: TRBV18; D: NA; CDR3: CASSPPRHNNEQFF
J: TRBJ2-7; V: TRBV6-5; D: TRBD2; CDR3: CASSILPAGTYEQYF
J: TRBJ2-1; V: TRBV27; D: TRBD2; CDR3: CASSSWTGGPGNEQFF
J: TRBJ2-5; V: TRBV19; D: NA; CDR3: CASSRSLRETQYF
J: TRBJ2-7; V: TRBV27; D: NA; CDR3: CASVVRGVYEQYF
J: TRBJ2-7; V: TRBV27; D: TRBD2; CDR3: CASNLRSSGIDYEQYF
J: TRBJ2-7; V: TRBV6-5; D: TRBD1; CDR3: CASSYRDRGHYEQYF
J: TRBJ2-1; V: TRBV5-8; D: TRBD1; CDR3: CASIRQGAYNEQFF
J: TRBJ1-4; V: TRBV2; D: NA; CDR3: CASSERESEKLFF
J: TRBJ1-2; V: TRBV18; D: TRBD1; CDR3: CASSTQGDSGYTF
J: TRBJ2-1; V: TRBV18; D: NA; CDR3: CASSPRQGFNNEQFF
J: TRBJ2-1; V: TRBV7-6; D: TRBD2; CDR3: CASSNSATSGRPFF
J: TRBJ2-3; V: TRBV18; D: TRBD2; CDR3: CASSSLAGDTDTQYF
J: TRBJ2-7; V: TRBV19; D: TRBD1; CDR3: CATSGTGAGRPYEQYF
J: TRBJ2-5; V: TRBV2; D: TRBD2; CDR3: CASSEALLAGGYQETQYF
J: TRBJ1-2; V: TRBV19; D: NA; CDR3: CASSSREGGGGYTF
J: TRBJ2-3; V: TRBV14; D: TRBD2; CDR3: CASSQYGGRAKYTQYF
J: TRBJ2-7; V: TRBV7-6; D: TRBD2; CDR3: CASSLARLAAFSYEQYF
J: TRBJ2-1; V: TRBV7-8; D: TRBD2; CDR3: CASSSPGLVGEQFF
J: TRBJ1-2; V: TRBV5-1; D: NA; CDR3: CASSLSQTNYGYTF
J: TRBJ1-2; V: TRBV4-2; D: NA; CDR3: CASSQEGRQNYGYTF
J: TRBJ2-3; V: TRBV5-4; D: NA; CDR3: CASSLASGTDTQYF
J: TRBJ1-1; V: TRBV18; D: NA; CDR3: CASSPSGTEAFF
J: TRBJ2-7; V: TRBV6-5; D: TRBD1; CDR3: CASSYRDRNYEQYF
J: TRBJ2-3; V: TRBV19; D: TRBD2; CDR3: CASTRSSGRADTQYF
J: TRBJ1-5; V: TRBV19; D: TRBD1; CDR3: CASSHSSGTVNQPQHF
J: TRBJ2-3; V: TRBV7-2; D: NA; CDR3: CASSSASTDTQYF
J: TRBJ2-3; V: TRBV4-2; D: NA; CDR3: CASCRGSGGGLTDTQYF
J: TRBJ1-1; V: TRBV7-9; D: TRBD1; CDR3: CASSLTGGTEAFF
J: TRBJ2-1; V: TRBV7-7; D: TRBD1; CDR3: CASSLTGDMNNEQFF
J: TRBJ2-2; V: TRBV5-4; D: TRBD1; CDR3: CASSWGQGNTGELFF
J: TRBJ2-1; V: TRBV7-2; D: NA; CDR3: CASSLRRGINEQFF
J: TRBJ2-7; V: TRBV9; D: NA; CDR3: CASSVAGQNYEQYF
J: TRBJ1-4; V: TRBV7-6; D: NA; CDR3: CASSLNPEGANEKLFF
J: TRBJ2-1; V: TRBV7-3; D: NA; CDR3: CASSLHSLWDNEQFF
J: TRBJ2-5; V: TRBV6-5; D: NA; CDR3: CASSSSSTQETQYF
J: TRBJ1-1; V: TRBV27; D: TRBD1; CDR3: CASSSLDRVSEAFF
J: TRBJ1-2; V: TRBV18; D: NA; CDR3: CASSEQRQGSFNYGYTF
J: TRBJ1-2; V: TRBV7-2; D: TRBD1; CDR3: CASSLGGTGLHYGYTF
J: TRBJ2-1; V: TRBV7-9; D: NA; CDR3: CASSDVGAKFNEQFF
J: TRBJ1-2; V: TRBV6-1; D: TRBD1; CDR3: CASSVQRGHGYGYTF
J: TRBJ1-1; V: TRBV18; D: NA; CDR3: CASSPGPMNTEAFF
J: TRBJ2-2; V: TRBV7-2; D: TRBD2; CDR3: CASSPTPSGRRAGELFF
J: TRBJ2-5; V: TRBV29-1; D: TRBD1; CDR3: CSVVGRGRETQYF
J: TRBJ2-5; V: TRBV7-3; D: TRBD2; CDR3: CASSPTSGRGGETQYF